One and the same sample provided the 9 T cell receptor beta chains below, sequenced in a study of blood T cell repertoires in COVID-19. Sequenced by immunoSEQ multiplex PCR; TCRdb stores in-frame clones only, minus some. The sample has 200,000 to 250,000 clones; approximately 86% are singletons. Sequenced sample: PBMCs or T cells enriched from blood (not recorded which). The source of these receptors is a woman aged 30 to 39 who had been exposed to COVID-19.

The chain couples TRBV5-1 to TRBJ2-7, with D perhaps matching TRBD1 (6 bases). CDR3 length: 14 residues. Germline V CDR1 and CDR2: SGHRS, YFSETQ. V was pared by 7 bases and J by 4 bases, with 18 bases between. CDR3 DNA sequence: TGCGCCAGCGGACAAGACAGGTTAAGTTACGAGCAGTACTTC. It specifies CASGQDRLSYEQYF.

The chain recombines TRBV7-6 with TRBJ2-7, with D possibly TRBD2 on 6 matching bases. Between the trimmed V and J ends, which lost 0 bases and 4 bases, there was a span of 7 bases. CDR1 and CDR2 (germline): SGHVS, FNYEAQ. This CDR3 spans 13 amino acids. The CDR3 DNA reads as TGTGCCAGCAGCTTAGCGGAGGGTTACGAGCAGTACTTC. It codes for CASSLAEGYEQYF.

The DNA of the CDR3 is TGTGCCAGCAGGGTTCAACCTACCTATGGCTACACCTTC. This codes for CASRVQPTYGYTF. The chain links TRBV2 to TRBJ1-2; D ambiguous. V was trimmed by 6 bases and J by 4 bases, leaving 12 bases between them. The CDR3 has 13 amino acids. The V gene's germline CDR1 is SNHLY and CDR2 FYNNEI.

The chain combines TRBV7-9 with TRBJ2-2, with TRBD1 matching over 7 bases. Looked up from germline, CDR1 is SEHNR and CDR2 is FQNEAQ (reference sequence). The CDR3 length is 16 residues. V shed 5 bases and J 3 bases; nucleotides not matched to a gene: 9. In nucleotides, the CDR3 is TGTGCCAGCAGCACCTCCCGGGACAGCTACACCGGGGAGCTGTTTTTT. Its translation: CASSTSRDSYTGELFF.

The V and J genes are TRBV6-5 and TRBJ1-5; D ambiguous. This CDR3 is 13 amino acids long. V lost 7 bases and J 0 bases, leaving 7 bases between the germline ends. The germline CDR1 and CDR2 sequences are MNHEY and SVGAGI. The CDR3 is CASIAYSNQPQHF. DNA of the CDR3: TGTGCCAGCATTGCGTATAGCAATCAGCCCCAGCATTTT.

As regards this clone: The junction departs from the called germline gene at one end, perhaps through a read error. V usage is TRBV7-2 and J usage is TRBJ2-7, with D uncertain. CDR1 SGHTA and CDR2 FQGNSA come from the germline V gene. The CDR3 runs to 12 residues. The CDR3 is CASSSDWRHSHF. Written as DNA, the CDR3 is TGTGCCAGCAGCTCCGACTGGCGCCACTCTCACTTC.

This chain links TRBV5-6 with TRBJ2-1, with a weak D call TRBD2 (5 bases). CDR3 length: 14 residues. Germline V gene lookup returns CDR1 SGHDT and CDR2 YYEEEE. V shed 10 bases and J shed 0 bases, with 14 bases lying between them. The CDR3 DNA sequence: TGTGCCGGGAGCAGCGCGTACTCCTACAATGAGCAGTTCTTC. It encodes CAGSSAYSYNEQFF.

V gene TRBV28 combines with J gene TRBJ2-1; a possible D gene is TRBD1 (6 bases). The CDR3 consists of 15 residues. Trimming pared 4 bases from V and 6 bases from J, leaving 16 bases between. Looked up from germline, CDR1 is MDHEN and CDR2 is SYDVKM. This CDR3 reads CASSSAGAWANEQFF. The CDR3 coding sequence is TGTGCCAGCAGTTCAGCAGGGGCCTGGGCCAATGAGCAGTTCTTC.

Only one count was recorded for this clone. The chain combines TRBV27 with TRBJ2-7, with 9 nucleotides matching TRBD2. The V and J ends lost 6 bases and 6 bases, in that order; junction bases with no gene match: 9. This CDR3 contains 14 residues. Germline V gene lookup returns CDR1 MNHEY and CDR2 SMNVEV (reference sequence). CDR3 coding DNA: TGTGCCAGCAGAGCTCACGGACTAGCGAGCGAGCAGTACTTC. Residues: CASRAHGLASEQYF.